This TCR beta chain was captured in a study of cytomegalovirus exposure and HLA in healthy donors. Across the study: As an earlier analysis found, about 190 million T cells yielded approximately 110 million unique TCR beta sequences.

Broader study findings: Altogether, 150 to 200 TCR beta chains were recorded as cytomegalovirus-associated. In a later analysis, an Asian-associated ancestry cluster reportedly showed fewer N-insertions than the 666-donor mean.

The PCR used 60 Vbeta and 13 Jbeta primers. Only in-frame clones appear in the TCRdb table, and some are missing; sequencing was by immunoSEQ multiplex PCR. This table holds roughly 200,000 clones, 70% found once. This CDR3 is 13 amino acids long. V lost 2 bases, J lost 7 bases, and 2 bases stayed unmatched. Germline CDR1 is SQVTM and CDR2 is ANQGSEA. As regards this clone: Antigen specificity is unknown.

The chain recombines TRBV29-1 with TRBJ2-1, with TRBD1 identical over 10 bases. The sequence was obtained from a man aged 40-49 years in good health and CMV-seropositive. The sequencing sample was made of PBMCs. The chain's CDR3 is CSVERTGGNEQFF. The CDR3 DNA follows: TGCAGCGTTGAACGGACAGGGGGTAATGAGCAGTTCTTC.